This TCR beta chain was captured by sequencing in a study of control samples from healthy donors and cancer patients. Between the trimmed V and J ends, which lost 8 bases and 1 base, there was a span of 12 bases. Germline-derived CDR1 and CDR2 are SGHAT and FQDESV (reference sequence). This CDR3 comprises 14 residues. TCRdb's table, derived via immunoSEQ multiplex PCR, lists solely in-frame clones and lacks some. The sample holds 97,000 or so clones, 90% to 95% seen once. The source of this sequence is a woman younger than 35 in good health. The material sequenced was blood. The rearrangement links TRBV11-1 to TRBJ1-5; TRBD1 might be the D (5 bases). The CDR3 DNA follows: TGTGCCAGCTCTCTGGGGGGAAGCAATCAGCCCCAGCATTTT. Protein sequence: CASSLGGSNQPQHF. The full variable domain, in which reference TRBV11-1 and TRBJ1-5 provide the parts outside the CDR3, is EAEVAQSPRYKITEKSQAVAFWCDPISGHATLYWYRQILGQGPELLVQFQDESVVDDSQLPKDRFSAERLKGVDSTLKIQPAELGDSAMYLCASSLGGSNQPQHFGDGTRLSIL.